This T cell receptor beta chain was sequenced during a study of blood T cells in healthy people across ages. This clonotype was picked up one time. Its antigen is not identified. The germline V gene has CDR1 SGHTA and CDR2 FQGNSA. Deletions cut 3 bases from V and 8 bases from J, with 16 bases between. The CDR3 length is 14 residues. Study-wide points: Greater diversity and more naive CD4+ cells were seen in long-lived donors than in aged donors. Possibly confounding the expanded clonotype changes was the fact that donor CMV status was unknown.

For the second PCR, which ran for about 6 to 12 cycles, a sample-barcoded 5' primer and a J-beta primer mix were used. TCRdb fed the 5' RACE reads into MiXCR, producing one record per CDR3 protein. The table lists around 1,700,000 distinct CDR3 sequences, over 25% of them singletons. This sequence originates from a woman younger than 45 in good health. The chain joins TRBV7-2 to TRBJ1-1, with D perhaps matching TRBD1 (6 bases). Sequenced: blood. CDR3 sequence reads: CASSFGDRPLEAFF. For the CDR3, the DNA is TGTGCCAGCAGCTTCGGTGACAGGCCATTAGAAGCTTTCTTT.